This TCR beta chain was captured in a study of T cell changes during pregnancy in multiple sclerosis. The CDR3 runs 16 residues. Germline values: CDR1 MNHEY, CDR2 SMNVEV (reference sequence). J was trimmed by 3 bases and V by 5 bases; bases with no gene match: 7. Method: immunoSEQ multiplex PCR; TCRdb's copy keeps in-frame clones and lacks some. The table has almost 35,000 clones, 90% seen once; the top ten hold about 10%. The sample consisted of CD8+ T cells from peripheral blood mononuclear cells, taken before pregnancy. The receptor comes from a female donor with multiple sclerosis, enrolled in a pregnancy study. The V gene is TRBV27, the J gene TRBJ1-2, with TRBD1 identical over 12 bases. The CDR3 is CASSPEGQGAYYGYTF. The CDR3 DNA reads TGTGCCAGCAGTCCCGAGGGACAGGGGGCCTACTATGGCTACACCTTC.